This T cell receptor (beta chain) appears in the sequencing data of a study of T cell repertoires in cytomegalovirus infection. For the study at large: In public TCR beta signatures, there were indications of both CMV infection and matching HLA type. Regarding the study as a whole: CMV-specific TCR beta clonotypes restricted by HLA-C dominated the ex vivo response.

As regards this clonotype: Its target is unknown.

TCRdb reanalysed the reads using MiXCR and keeps one entry per CDR3 protein. The data hold 700,000 to 850,000 distinct CDR3 sequences, with about 31% observed a single time. The CDR3 covers 14 residues. CDR1 and CDR2 from the germline V gene are MNHEY and SVGEGT. J gave up 7 bases and V 2 bases, and 4 bases lay outside the gene matches. The sequence came from a human donor in good health (CMV status not recorded). Some clones in this sample may be carry-over from other donors' samples. The chain links TRBV6-2 or TRBV6-3 to TRBJ1-5; 8 positions match TRBD1. Sequencing was performed on cultured CD8+ T cells from PBMCs, taken from culture after CMV antigen stimulation. The chain's CDR3 is CASSYTQGAQPQHF. Written as DNA, the CDR3 is TGTGCCAGCAGTTACACCCAGGGGGCCCAGCCCCAGCATTTT.